The 8 T cell receptor beta chains presented below share a single source sample, sequenced in a study of CD8 T cells in ankylosing spondylitis. TCRdb processed the 5' RACE reads anew with MiXCR; each CDR3 protein has one entry. The sample has under 200,000 distinct CDR3 sequences; 9.8% are singletons. Sequenced: blood, either unsorted or a sorted T cell fraction (not recorded which). All receptors come from a female donor with ankylosing spondylitis or in good health (not recorded which).

This clonotype has ten or more counts. This CDR3 is CASSLTGIPDTQYF. The CDR3 DNA reads as TGTGCCAGCAGCTTGACAGGGATCCCAGATACGCAGTATTTT. V gene TRBV27 combines with J gene TRBJ2-3, with TRBD1 matching 7 bases. The CDR3 spans 14 residues. The germline gives CDR1 MNHEY, CDR2 SMNVEV (reference sequence). V lost 6 bases to trimming and J lost 4 bases; unmatched junction nucleotides: 7.

V and J are TRBV7-9 and TRBJ2-1, with 9 bases lining up with TRBD2. Germline V CDR1 and CDR2: SEHNR, FQNEAQ (reference sequence). The CDR3 runs 16 residues. The V gene end was trimmed by 3 bases and the J gene end by 5 bases; junction bases not matched to a gene: 8. This CDR3 reads CASSLSSSGTHNEQFF. The CDR3 coding sequence is TGTGCCAGCAGCTTGAGTTCTAGCGGGACCCACAATGAGCAGTTCTTC.

This clonotype turned up a few times. The V call is TRBV2, the J call TRBJ2-7, with unresolved D. The V and J ends lost 10 bases and 5 bases respectively, with 18 bases between them. Germline V lookup: CDR1 SNHLY, CDR2 FYNNEI. There are 13 residues in the CDR3. CDR3 nucleotide sequence: TGTGCCATCCCGGGTGTAGAAGGCAACGAGCAGTACTTC. Translated, it gives CAIPGVEGNEQYF.

This clonotype was counted between two and nine times. The chain carries TRBV7-2 and TRBJ1-6; unclear D gene. V was cut by 5 bases and J by 0 bases, with 8 bases left in between. The CDR3 consists of 15 residues. CDR1 SGHTA and CDR2 FQGNSA come from the germline V gene. CDR3 amino acids: CASSPYGSYNSPLHF. The CDR3 DNA follows: TGTGCCAGCAGCCCATATGGCTCCTATAATTCACCCCTCCACTTT.

The V gene is TRBV10-1, the J gene TRBJ2-5; D assignment may be TRBD1 or TRBD2 (5 bases each). Germline V gene sequence: CDR1 WNHNN, CDR2 SYGVQD (reference sequence). The CDR3 contains 16 residues. The V end lost 2 bases, the J end lost 5 bases, and 18 bases lay between the germline ends. Here the CDR3 DNA reads TGCGCCAGCAGTGAGCCCCGTTCTAGTCGGGACGAGACCCAGTACTTC. Encoded protein: CASSEPRSSRDETQYF.

Only a few counts were recorded for this clonotype. The chain employs TRBV12-3 or TRBV12-4 and TRBJ1-2, with 7 positions matching TRBD1. V lost 7 bases and J lost 7; bases outside the gene matches: 3. The CDR3 runs 11 residues. In DNA, the CDR3 is TGTGCCAGCATTGGGACAGCTGGCTACACCTTC. Residues: CASIGTAGYTF.

This clonotype came up many times. The gene calls are TRBV12-3 or TRBV12-4 and TRBJ1-1; D is uncertain. This CDR3 contains 15 residues. V was shortened by 4 bases and J by 5 bases, with 17 bases between the two germline ends. The CDR3 reads CASSSLPTSGTEAFF. The CDR3 DNA is TGTGCCAGCAGTTCTCTCCCGACATCCGGAACTGAAGCTTTCTTT.

This chain joins TRBV7-6 and TRBJ2-1; possibly TRBD2 for D (6 bases). The CDR3 runs to 13 residues. Per germline, CDR1 SGHVS and CDR2 FNYEAQ. V lost 5 bases to trimming and J lost 6 bases, with 11 bases between them. The CDR3 spells CASSPGGFNEQFF. For the CDR3, the DNA is TGTGCCAGCAGCCCCGGGGGATTCAATGAGCAGTTCTTC.